Given below is one T cell receptor (beta chain) in context. The sample holds a few counts of this clonotype. What antigen it recognizes has not been identified. The input lacks base qualities; no much larger clone sits a single base away. The data were taken from a study of T-cell memory formation after mild COVID-19 (dated by TCRdb to about 2021). For the wider study: TCR sequence clusters from the two donors were found to be largely donor specific. Longitudinal TCRalpha and TCRbeta repertoire sequencing tracked T-cell clones expanding and contracting after mild COVID-19 in a couple of donors. The cohort was made up of two young adult volunteers, one female and one male, who were previously healthy. Paper-wide results and their limitations: Contracting CD4+ clones appeared mostly in the CM and EM memory subsets, whereas CD8+ clones were enriched in EMRA. Some responding clones were detected in pre-infection memory, which suggested that pre-existing cross-reactive memory T cells had joined the SARS-CoV-2 response. Clones contracting from day 15 to 85 had balanced CD4/CD8 phenotypes, while a second wave expanding from day 15 to 37 was biased towards CD4+. Only two mild cases were covered by the study, and larger cohorts that include severe cases with pre-infection samples were considered necessary. SARS-CoV-2 specificity was not confirmed for the second-wave clones peaking on day 37.

Germline trimming: 5 bases from V, 3 bases from J; junction bases outside gene matches: 21. Reading from cysteine to phenylalanine, the CDR3 counts 19 amino acids. Of the read, only the CDR3 DNA is kept; its 57 bases are in frame from base 1. From the germline V gene, CDR1 is SGHVS and CDR2 is FQNEAQ. This sample was sequenced with an Illumina NovaSeq 6000. TCRalpha and TCRbeta cDNA libraries were constructed by 5'RACE with constant-segment primers, with sample barcodes and unique molecular identifiers being introduced. RNA was extracted from every sample with Trizol reagent. Amplification of the libraries took two PCR steps, and the second step added a second sample barcode plus Illumina TruSeq adapters. The libraries were sequenced on an Illumina NovaSeq using 2 x 150 bp paired-end reads. As for how the authors treated the data: Demultiplexing of reads and collapsing into UMI-guided consensus sequences were performed with migec v1.2.7. Using mixcr v2.1.11, the UMI consensuses were aligned to TRA and TRB V and J templates and assembled into clonotypes. A clonotype was counted as expanded or contracted only when both edgeR and NoisET called the clonotype significant, with the noise models trained on biological replicates. For edgeR calls, the thresholds were a false discovery rate-adjusted p below 0.01 and a log2 fold-change of 1. As an exploratory analysis of dynamics, max-normalized trajectories of the 1000 most abundant clonotypes were examined with PCA combined with hierarchical clustering. The CD4 or CD8 phenotype of responding clones was assigned using the separately sequenced CD4+ and CD8+ repertoires. Using fastp at Q25 and MiXCR, TCRdb reprocessed the public reads and kept productive beta chains. Each record represents a unique CDR3 protein, reported with the most common genes and DNA among its rows. The V and J calls and clone size are TCRdb's, not the authors'. In all, the sample holds hundreds of thousands of distinct CDR3 sequences, and about 22% of those were seen once. The top ten hold roughly 8.1% of the sample.

Ficoll-Paque density gradient centrifugation was used to isolate PBMCs. The sequence is built from TRBV7-8 and TRBJ2-7; 8 bases in the junction line up with TRBD1. What was sequenced was PBMCs or a T cell subset sorted from them (not recorded which). The TCR sequence derives from an adult woman who had mild COVID-19 (a few samples of this study predate the infection). The sample titles of this study are shuffled in the database, so cell type and time point are left out; the donor was told from shared clones. CDR3 reads: CASSPPFRGQGLMDYEQYF. At the DNA level, the sequence is TGTGCCAGCAGCCCACCCTTCCGTGGACAGGGCCTCATGGACTACGAGCAGTACTTC.